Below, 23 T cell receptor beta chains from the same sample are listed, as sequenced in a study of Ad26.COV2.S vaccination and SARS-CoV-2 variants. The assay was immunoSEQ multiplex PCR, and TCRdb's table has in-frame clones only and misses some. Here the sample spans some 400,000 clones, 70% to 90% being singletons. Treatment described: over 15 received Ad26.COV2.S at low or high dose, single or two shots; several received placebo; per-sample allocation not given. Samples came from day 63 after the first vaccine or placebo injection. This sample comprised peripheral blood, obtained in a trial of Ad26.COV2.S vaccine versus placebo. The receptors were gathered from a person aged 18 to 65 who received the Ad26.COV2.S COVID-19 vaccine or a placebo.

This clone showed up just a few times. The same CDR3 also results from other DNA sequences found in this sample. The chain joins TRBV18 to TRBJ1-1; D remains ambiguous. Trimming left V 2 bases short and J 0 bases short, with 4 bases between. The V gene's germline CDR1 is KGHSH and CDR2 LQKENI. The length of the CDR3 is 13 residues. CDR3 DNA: TGTGCCAGCTCACCAGGAGTGAACACTGAAGCTTTCTTT. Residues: CASSPGVNTEAFF.

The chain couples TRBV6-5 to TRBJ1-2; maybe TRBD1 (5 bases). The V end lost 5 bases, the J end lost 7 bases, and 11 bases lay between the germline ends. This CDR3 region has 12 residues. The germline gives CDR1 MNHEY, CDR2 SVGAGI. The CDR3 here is CASSPNGGGYTF. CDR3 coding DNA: TGTGCCAGCAGTCCCAACGGGGGTGGCTACACCTTC.

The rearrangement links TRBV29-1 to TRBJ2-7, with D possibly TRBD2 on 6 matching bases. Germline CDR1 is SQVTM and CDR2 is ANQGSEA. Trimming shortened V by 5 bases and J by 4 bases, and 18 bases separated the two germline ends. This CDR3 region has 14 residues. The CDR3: CSVTSGASLYEQYF. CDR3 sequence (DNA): TGCAGCGTTACATCGGGAGCCTCCCTATACGAGCAGTACTTC.

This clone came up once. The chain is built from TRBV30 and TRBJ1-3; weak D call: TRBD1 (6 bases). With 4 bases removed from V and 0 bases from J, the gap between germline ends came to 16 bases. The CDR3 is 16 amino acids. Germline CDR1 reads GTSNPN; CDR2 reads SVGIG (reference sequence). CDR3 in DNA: TGTGCCTGGACTTTGAGAGGGGGTCTCTCTGGAAACACCATATATTTT. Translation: CAWTLRGGLSGNTIYF.

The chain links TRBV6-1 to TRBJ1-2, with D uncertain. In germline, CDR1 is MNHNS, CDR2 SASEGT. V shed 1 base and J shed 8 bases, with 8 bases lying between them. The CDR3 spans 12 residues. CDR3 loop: CASSEVGGGYTF. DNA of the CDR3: TGTGCCAGCAGTGAAGTGGGCGGAGGCTACACCTTC.

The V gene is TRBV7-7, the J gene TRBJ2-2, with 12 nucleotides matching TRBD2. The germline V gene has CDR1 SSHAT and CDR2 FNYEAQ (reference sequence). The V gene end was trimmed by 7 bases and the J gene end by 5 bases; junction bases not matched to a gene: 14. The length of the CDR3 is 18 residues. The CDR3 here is CASTLTASGRAWTGELFF. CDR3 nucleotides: TGTGCCAGCACCCTGACCGCTAGCGGGAGGGCCTGGACCGGGGAGCTGTTTTTT.

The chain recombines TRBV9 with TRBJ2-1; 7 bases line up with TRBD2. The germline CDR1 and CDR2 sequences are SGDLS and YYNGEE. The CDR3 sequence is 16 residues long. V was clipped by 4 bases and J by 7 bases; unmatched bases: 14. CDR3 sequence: CASSPGGGRAVNEQFF. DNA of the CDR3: TGTGCCAGCAGCCCCGGGGGAGGGAGGGCCGTTAATGAGCAGTTCTTC.

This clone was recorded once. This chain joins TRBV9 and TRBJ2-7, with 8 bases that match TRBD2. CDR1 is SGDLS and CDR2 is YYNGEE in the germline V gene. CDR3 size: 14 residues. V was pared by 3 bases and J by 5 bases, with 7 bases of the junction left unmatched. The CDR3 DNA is TGTGCCAGCAGCGAACCGGGACTAGGGGACGAGCAGTACTTC. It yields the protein CASSEPGLGDEQYF.

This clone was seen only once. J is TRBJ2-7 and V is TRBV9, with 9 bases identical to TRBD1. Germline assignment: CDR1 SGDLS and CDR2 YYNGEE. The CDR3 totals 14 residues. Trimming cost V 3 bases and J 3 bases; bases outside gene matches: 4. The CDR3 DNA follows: TGTGCCAGCAGCGAGGGGGACAGGGACTACGAGCAGTACTTC. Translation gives CASSEGDRDYEQYF.

CDR3 sequence: CASSPGEGGTDTQYF. Written as DNA, the CDR3 is TGTGCCAGCAGCCCAGGGGAGGGGGGCACAGATACGCAGTATTTT. The chain links TRBV9 to TRBJ2-3; weak D call: TRBD2 (7 bases). CDR3 size: 15 residues. With 4 bases removed from V and 1 base from J, the gap between germline ends came to 13 bases. Germline V CDR1 and CDR2: SGDLS, YYNGEE.

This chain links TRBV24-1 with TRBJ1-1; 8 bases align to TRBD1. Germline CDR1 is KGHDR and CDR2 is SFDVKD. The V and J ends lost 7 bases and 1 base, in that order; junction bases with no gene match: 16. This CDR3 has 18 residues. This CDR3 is CATRDRGRTKHRNTEAFF. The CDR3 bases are TGTGCCACCAGAGACAGGGGCCGGACGAAGCATAGGAACACTGAAGCTTTCTTT.

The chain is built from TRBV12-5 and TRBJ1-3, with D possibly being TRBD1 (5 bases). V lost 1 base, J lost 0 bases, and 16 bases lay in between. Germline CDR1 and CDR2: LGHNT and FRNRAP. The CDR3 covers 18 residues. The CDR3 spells CASGLAARGGFSGNTIYF. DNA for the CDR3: TGTGCTAGTGGTTTGGCCGCCCGGGGCGGATTCTCTGGAAACACCATATATTTT.

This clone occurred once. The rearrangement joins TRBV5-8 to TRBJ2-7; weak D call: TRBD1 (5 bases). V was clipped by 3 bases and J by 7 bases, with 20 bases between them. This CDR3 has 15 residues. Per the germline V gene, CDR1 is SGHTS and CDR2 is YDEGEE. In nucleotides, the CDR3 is TGTGCCAGCAGCTGGGGTCTAGTACAGGCTGGGGAGCAGTACTTC. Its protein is CASSWGLVQAGEQYF.

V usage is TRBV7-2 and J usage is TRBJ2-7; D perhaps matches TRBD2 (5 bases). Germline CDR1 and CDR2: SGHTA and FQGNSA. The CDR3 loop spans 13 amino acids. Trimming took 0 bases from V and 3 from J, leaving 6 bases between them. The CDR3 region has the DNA TGTGCCAGCAGCTTAGCAGACTACTACGAGCAGTACTTC. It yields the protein CASSLADYYEQYF.

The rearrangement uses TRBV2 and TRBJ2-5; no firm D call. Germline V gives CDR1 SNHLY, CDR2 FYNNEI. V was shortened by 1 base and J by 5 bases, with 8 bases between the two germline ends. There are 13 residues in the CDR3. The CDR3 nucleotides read TGTGCCAGCAGTGAAGTATCCGCGGAGACCCAGTACTTC. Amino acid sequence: CASSEVSAETQYF.

As DNA, the CDR3 is TGTGCCAGCAGCTTAGTTCCCAGGGGCGGAGGAGGCTACACCTTC. Translation: CASSLVPRGGGGYTF. V and J are TRBV7-2 and TRBJ1-2, with a possible D match to TRBD1 (6 bases). The CDR3 contains 15 residues. V gave up 1 base and J gave up 8 bases, with 17 bases separating them. Germline V gives CDR1 SGHTA, CDR2 FQGNSA.

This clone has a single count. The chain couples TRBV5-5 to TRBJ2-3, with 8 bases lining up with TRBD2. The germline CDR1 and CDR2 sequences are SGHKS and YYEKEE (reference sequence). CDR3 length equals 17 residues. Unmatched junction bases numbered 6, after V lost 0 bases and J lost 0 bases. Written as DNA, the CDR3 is TGTGCCAGCAGCTTGGGGGTCGCGGGAGGTAGCACAGATACGCAGTATTTT. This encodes CASSLGVAGGSTDTQYF.

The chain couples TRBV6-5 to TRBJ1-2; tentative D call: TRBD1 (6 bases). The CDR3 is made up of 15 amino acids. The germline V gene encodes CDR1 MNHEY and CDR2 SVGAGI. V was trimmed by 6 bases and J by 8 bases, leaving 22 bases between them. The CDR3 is CASRPSLGGGRGYTF. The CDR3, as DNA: TGTGCCAGCAGGCCGTCTTTGGGGGGCGGAAGGGGCTACACCTTC.

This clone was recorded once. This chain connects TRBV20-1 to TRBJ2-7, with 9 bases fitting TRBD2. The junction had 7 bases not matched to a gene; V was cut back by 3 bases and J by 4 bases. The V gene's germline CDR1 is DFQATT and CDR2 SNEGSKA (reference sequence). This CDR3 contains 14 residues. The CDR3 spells CSASPSGRSYEQYF. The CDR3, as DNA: TGCAGTGCTAGTCCCAGCGGGAGGTCGTACGAGCAGTACTTC.

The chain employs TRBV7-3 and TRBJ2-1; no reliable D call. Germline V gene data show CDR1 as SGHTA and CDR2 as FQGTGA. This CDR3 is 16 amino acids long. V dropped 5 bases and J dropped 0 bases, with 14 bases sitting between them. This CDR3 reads CASSLGIGSSYNEQFF. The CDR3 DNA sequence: TGTGCCAGCAGCCTTGGGATAGGAAGCTCCTACAATGAGCAGTTCTTC.

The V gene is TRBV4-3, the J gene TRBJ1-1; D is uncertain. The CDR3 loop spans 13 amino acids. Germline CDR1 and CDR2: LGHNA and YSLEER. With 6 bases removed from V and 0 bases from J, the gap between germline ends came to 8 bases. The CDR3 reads CASRAQVNTEAFF. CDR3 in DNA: TGCGCCAGCAGGGCCCAAGTGAACACTGAAGCTTTCTTT.

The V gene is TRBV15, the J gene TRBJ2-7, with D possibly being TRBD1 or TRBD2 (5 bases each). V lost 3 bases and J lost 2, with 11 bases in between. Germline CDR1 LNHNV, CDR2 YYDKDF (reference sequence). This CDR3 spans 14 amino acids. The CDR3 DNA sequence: TGTGCCACCAGCAGGGGGACGGGTGCCTACGAGCAGTACTTC. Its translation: CATSRGTGAYEQYF.

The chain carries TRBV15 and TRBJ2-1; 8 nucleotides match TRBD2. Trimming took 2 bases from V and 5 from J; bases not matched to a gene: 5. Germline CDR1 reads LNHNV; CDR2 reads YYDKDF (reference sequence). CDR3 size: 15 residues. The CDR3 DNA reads TGTGCCACCAGCAGACCCGTAGCGGGGCACAATGAGCAGTTCTTC. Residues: CATSRPVAGHNEQFF.